Below, 29 T cell receptor beta chains from the same sample are listed, as sequenced in a study of Tregs in tolerant kidney transplant recipients. Only in-frame clones appear in the TCRdb table, and some are missing; sequencing was by immunoSEQ multiplex PCR. The sample holds roughly 3,000 clones. FACS sorting followed a roughly six-day coculture of CFSE-labeled recipient PBMCs with irradiated graft donor PBMCs. No antigen has been identified for these receptors. Sample: CD8+ T cells from blood cultured with allogeneic cells, taken before the transplant. These receptors originate from a human patient who received a combined kidney and bone marrow transplant.

Concerning this clone: Read data end 3 residues before the CDR3 end; the end is taken from the germline J gene. J is TRBJ1-3 and V is TRBV23-1; the D is unclear. TRBV23-1 is noted as an ORF with a role that remains uncertain. The CDR3 runs to 15 residues. Deletions cut 2 bases from V and 2 bases from J, with 10 bases between. CDR3 DNA, as far as it was read: TGCGCCAGCAGTCAACTAGCGGATACTGGAAACACC. It is translated as CASSQLADTGNT. From start to end, the CDR3 is CASSQLADTGNTIYF.

For this clone: The read stops 3 residues short of the end of the CDR3; the missing end is completed from the germline J gene. The chain has TRBV12-3 or TRBV12-4 and TRBJ2-1; TRBD1 might be the D (5 bases). This CDR3 is built from 17 residues. V was trimmed by 4 bases and J by 1 base, leaving 17 bases between them. The CDR3 protein is CASSSLTGDLSYNEQFF. The covered CDR3 bases are TGTGCCAGCAGTTCCCTTACAGGAGATTTATCCTACAATGAG.

Notes on this clone: Read data end 3 residues before the CDR3 end; the end is taken from the germline J gene. The sample holds other DNA sequences that translate to the same CDR3. The chain links TRBV18 to TRBJ2-1; 7 bases map to TRBD2. The CDR3 contains 17 residues. Germline V lookup: CDR1 KGHSH, CDR2 LQKENI. The junction had 11 bases not matched to a gene; V was cut back by 3 bases and J by 3 bases. The CDR3 DNA, read in part, is TGTGCCAGCTCACCCTTCCCCTCTAGCGGACTCTACAATGAG. It translates to CASSPFPSSGLYNE. The CDR3 as a whole reads CASSPFPSSGLYNEQFF. The variable domain in full, completed from reference TRBV18 and TRBJ2-1, reads NAGVMQNPRHLVRRRGQEARLRCSPMKGHSHVYWYRQLPEEGLKFMVYLQKENIIDESGMPKERFSAEFPKEGPSILRIQQVVRGDSAAYFCASSPFPSSGLYNEQFFGPGTRLTVL.

In the case of this clone: Relative to the germline gene, one junction end is altered; a read error may explain this. With the read ending 3 residues before the CDR3 end, the germline J gene is used to fill in that end. This chain links TRBV7-9 with TRBJ2-7; a weak D match, TRBD2 (5 bases). The CDR3 length is 15 residues. Looked up from germline, CDR1 is SEHNR and CDR2 is FQNEAQ (reference sequence). The part of the CDR3 DNA that was read is TGTACCAGCAGCCCCGAAACTGGACTGCCCTACGAG. Translation gives CTSSPETGLPYE. The CDR3 reads in full as CTSSPETGLPYEQYF.

A word on this clone: The CDR3 end falls 3 residues outside the read, so it is completed with the germline J gene. The rearrangement uses TRBV20-1 and TRBJ2-1; 10 nucleotides align to TRBD2. CDR1 DFQATT and CDR2 SNEGSKA come from the germline V gene (reference sequence). Unmatched junction bases numbered 8, after V lost 5 bases and J lost 7 bases. This CDR3 comprises 14 residues. The CDR3 sequence is CSAEERGGYNEQFF. Incomplete CDR3 DNA: TGCAGTGCTGAGGAGCGGGGGGGGTATAATGAG.

In regard to this clone: The junction does not match germline at one end; this may be a read error. The read ends 3 residues early relative to the CDR3; the germline J gene fills the gap. V usage is TRBV7-2 and J usage is TRBJ2-5; 12 bases are shared with TRBD1. CDR1 is SGHTA, CDR2 FQGNSA, per germline. CDR3 length: 15 amino acids. The covered CDR3 bases are TGTGCCGGCAGCCCAGGGACAGGGGGCTCCGCGACC. Translated, it gives CAGSPGTGGSAT. The complete CDR3 protein is CAGSPGTGGSATQYF.

Worth noting for this clone: Relative to the germline gene, one junction end is altered; a read error may explain this. The read halts 3 residues ahead of the CDR3 end, with the missing end drawn from the germline J gene. The sample contains more than one DNA sequence encoding this CDR3. The chain joins TRBV10-2 to TRBJ1-1; TRBD1 agrees at 7 bases. This CDR3 is built from 12 residues. The germline CDR1 and CDR2 sequences are WSHSY and SAAADI. The CDR3 here is CASGRGDTEAFF. Partial CDR3 DNA: TGCGCCAGCGGCAGGGGGGACACTGAG.

Note on this clone: With the read ending 3 residues before the CDR3 end, the germline J gene is used to fill in that end. The V and J genes are TRBV7-9 and TRBJ2-3, with TRBD1 matching 10 bases. Looked up from germline, CDR1 is SEHNR and CDR2 is FQNEAQ (reference sequence). V was pared by 8 bases and J by 0 bases, with 5 bases of the junction left unmatched. The CDR3 has 15 amino acids. CDR3 loop: CASDPGQGSTDTQYF. The sequenced CDR3 bases are TGTGCCAGCGACCCGGGACAGGGGAGCACAGATACG.

A remark on this clone: From the germline J gene comes the end of the CDR3, since the read stops 3 residues before it. The chain carries TRBV5-1 and TRBJ2-7; 10 bases are shared with TRBD1. J was trimmed by 2 bases and V by 4 bases; bases with no gene match: 3. Germline V CDR1 and CDR2: SGHRS, YFSETQ. This CDR3 region has 14 residues. The CDR3 is CASSAGTGAYEQYF. The CDR3 bases that were read are TGCGCCAGCAGCGCCGGGACAGGGGCCTACGAG. The full variable domain, with the rest looked up from reference TRBV5-1 and TRBJ2-7, is KAGVTQTPRYLIKTRGQQVTLSCSPISGHRSVSWYQQTPGQGLQFLFEYFSETQRNKGNFPGRFSGRQFSNSRSEMNVSTLELGDSALYLCASSAGTGAYEQYFGPGTRLTVT.

To note about this clone: The read is 3 residues too short to cover the CDR3 end, so that end is filled in from the germline J gene. The chain joins TRBV25-1 to TRBJ1-5, with TRBD1 identical over 7 bases. Trimming took 5 bases from V and 9 from J; bases not matched to a gene: 4. Germline CDR1 reads MGHDK; CDR2 reads SYGVNS. This CDR3 is built from 12 residues. CDR3 amino acids: CASSTQGGPQHF. CDR3 DNA, as far as it was read: TGTGCCAGCAGTACTCAGGGGGGGCCC.

CDR3 bases read: TGTGCCAGCAGCGCGGCCTGGAGACAGGGGGCATCGGAGACC. It is translated as CASSAAWRQGASET. The complete CDR3 reads CASSAAWRQGASETAFF. This chain uses TRBV7-6 with TRBJ1-1; the match to TRBD1 covers 10 bases. From the germline J gene comes the end of the CDR3, since the read stops 3 residues before it. Germline CDR1 is SGHVS and CDR2 is FNYEAQ. This CDR3 is 17 amino acids long. The whole variable domain, filled in from reference TRBV7-6 and TRBJ1-1, reads GAGVSQSPRYKVTKRGQDVALRCDPISGHVSLYWYRQALGQGPEFLTYFNYEAQQDKSGLPNDRFSAERPEGSISTLTIQRTEQRDSAMYRCASSAAWRQGASETAFFGQGTRLTVV.

With regard to this clone: The missing CDR3 end, 3 residues past where the read stops, is filled in from the germline J gene. Other DNA sequences in the same sample also yield this CDR3. The rearrangement uses TRBV5-1 and TRBJ2-7; a weak D match, TRBD2 (5 bases). This CDR3 is 14 amino acids long. Germline V gives CDR1 SGHRS, CDR2 YFSETQ. The V and J ends lost 5 bases and 1 base respectively, with 13 bases between them. The CDR3 sequence is CASSLSGGSYEQYF. The sequenced part of the CDR3 DNA is TGCGCCAGCAGTCTCAGCGGTGGGTCCTACGAG.

Points on this clone: Read coverage stops 3 residues before the CDR3 terminus; the germline J gene supplies the remainder. V is TRBV19 and J is TRBJ1-1, with D possibly TRBD1 on 5 matching bases. This CDR3 has 15 amino acids. From germline, CDR1 is LNHDA and CDR2 SQIVND (reference sequence). CDR3 loop: CATQGGLSSYNEAFF. The part of the CDR3 DNA that was read is TGTGCCACCCAGGGAGGGCTCAGCTCCTACAATGAG.

As to this clone: The CDR3 end falls 3 residues outside the read, so it is completed with the germline J gene. The chain carries TRBV2 and TRBJ2-7, with D tentatively TRBD1 (5 bases). Trimming removed 6 bases from V and 0 bases from J, with 12 bases in between. The germline gives CDR1 SNHLY, CDR2 FYNNEI. The length of the CDR3 is 14 residues. The covered CDR3 bases are TGTGCCAGCAGCCCGGACACCGCCTCCTACGAG. It is translated as CASSPDTASYE. The CDR3 in full is CASSPDTASYEQYF. Based on the CDR3 plus reference TRBV2 and TRBJ2-7, the full variable domain is EPEVTQTPSHQVTQMGQEVILRCVPISNHLYFYWYRQILGQKVEFLVSFYNNEISEKSEIFDDQFSVERPDGSNFTLKIRSTKLEDSAMYFCASSPDTASYEQYFGPGTRLTVT.

On this clone: The read terminates 3 residues before the CDR3 end, so the remaining end is supplied by the germline J gene. The chain couples TRBV5-4 to TRBJ2-7; tentatively, D is TRBD2 (7 bases). The CDR3 consists of 16 residues. Per germline, CDR1 SGHNT and CDR2 YYREEE (reference sequence). Trimming left V 2 bases short and J 1 base short, with 16 bases between. The CDR3 DNA, read in part, is TGTGCCAGCAGCTTAACGGGGGGCACCTATTCCTACGAG. It codes for CASSLTGGTYSYE. The CDR3 in full is CASSLTGGTYSYEQYF.

Of note for this clone: The read is 3 residues too short to cover the CDR3 end, so that end is filled in from the germline J gene. The rearrangement links TRBV4-1 to TRBJ2-5; D is ambiguous. The germline V and J ends were trimmed by 1 base and 7 bases, with 10 bases remaining between them. In germline, CDR1 is MGHRA, CDR2 YSYEKL. The CDR3 runs to 13 residues. Here the CDR3 reads CASSQVLTRTQYF. The part of the CDR3 DNA that was read is TGCGCCAGCAGCCAAGTCCTCACCAGGACC.

With respect to this clone: The CDR3 is cut off 3 residues early in the read; its end comes from the germline J gene. The chain has TRBV2 and TRBJ2-7; possible D gene TRBD2, 6 bases. Trimming removed 3 bases at V and 0 bases at J, with 12 bases between. This CDR3 has 15 amino acids. CDR1 and CDR2 (germline): SNHLY, FYNNEI. This CDR3 reads CASSEVAVSSYEQYF. Partial CDR3 DNA: TGTGCCAGCAGTGAGGTAGCGGTTAGCTCCTACGAG. The full variable domain, in which reference TRBV2 and TRBJ2-7 provide the parts outside the CDR3, is EPEVTQTPSHQVTQMGQEVILRCVPISNHLYFYWYRQILGQKVEFLVSFYNNEISEKSEIFDDQFSVERPDGSNFTLKIRSTKLEDSAMYFCASSEVAVSSYEQYFGPGTRLTVT.

This clone is deemed medium-sized by its frequency. The read stops 3 residues short of the end of the CDR3; the missing end is completed from the germline J gene. V gene TRBV30 combines with J gene TRBJ2-3; D remains unclear. Germline CDR1 GTSNPN, CDR2 SVGIG (reference sequence). The V and J ends lost 7 bases and 0 bases respectively, with 8 bases between them. The CDR3 is 12 amino acids. The CDR3 spells CASTFSTDTQYF. The sequenced part of the CDR3 DNA is TGTGCCTCGACATTTAGCACAGATACG.

Of note for this clone: The CDR3 end falls 3 residues outside the read, so it is completed with the germline J gene. The chain recombines TRBV5-1 with TRBJ2-7; a weak D match, TRBD2 (6 bases). V was shortened by 3 bases and J by 0 bases, with 10 bases between the two germline ends. The CDR3 loop spans 14 amino acids. Germline CDR1 SGHRS, CDR2 YFSETQ. CDR3 sequence: CASSSGDSSYEQYF. The DNA read from the CDR3 is TGCGCCAGCAGCTCCGGGGACTCCTCCTACGAG. The whole variable domain, remainder taken from reference TRBV5-1 and TRBJ2-7, is KAGVTQTPRYLIKTRGQQVTLSCSPISGHRSVSWYQQTPGQGLQFLFEYFSETQRNKGNFPGRFSGRQFSNSRSEMNVSTLELGDSALYLCASSSGDSSYEQYFGPGTRLTVT.

As concerns this clone: The sequenced fragment ends 3 residues before the CDR3 boundary, so the rest is inferred from the germline J gene. The rearrangement uses TRBV27 and TRBJ2-3; TRBD1 matches 8 bases. Germline V gives CDR1 MNHEY, CDR2 SMNVEV (reference sequence). Germline trimming cut 8 bases from V and 5 bases from J; bases unmatched to any gene: 12. CDR3 size: 15 residues. The CDR3 region is CASALYRGMGDTQYF. CDR3 DNA, as far as it was read: TGTGCCAGCGCACTTTACAGGGGGATGGGAGATACG.

About this clone itself: The observed sequence ends 3 residues before the CDR3 terminus, with the missing tail filled in from the germline J gene. The rearrangement joins TRBV13 to TRBJ1-2; maybe TRBD1 (6 bases). V was cut by 6 bases and J by 4 bases, with 15 bases left in between. This CDR3 is 14 amino acids long. Germline values: CDR1 PRHDT, CDR2 FYEKMQ (reference sequence). The CDR3 is CASSGAEGGYGYTF. Incomplete CDR3 DNA: TGTGCCAGCAGTGGAGCAGAAGGGGGCTATGGC.

Points on this clone: The missing CDR3 end, 3 residues past where the read stops, is filled in from the germline J gene. V and J are TRBV28 and TRBJ2-7, with TRBD2 matching 13 bases. The J segment lost 3 bases and the V segment lost 5 bases, leaving 7 bases of the junction unmatched. Germline CDR1 and CDR2: MDHEN and SYDVKM. The CDR3 loop spans 16 amino acids. The CDR3 here is CASSPRTSGSLYEQYF. The covered CDR3 bases are TGTGCCAGCAGTCCACGGACTAGCGGGAGTCTCTACGAG. Based on the CDR3 plus reference TRBV28 and TRBJ2-7, the full variable domain is DVKVTQSSRYLVKRTGEKVFLECVQDMDHENMFWYRQDPGLGLRLIYFSYDVKMKEKGDIPEGYSVSREKKERFSLILESASTNQTSMYLCASSPRTSGSLYEQYFGPGTRLTVT.

The DNA read from the CDR3 is TGTGCCAGCAGCGCCACGACAGGGACCTACAATGAG. Protein sequence: CASSATTGTYNE. The CDR3 in full is CASSATTGTYNEQFF. The V and J genes are TRBV9 and TRBJ2-1; the match to TRBD1 covers 7 bases. Coverage ceases 3 residues before the CDR3 finishes, and the germline J gene fills in the end. The CDR3 sequence is 15 residues long. Germline trimming cut 3 bases from V and 2 bases from J; bases unmatched to any gene: 5. Germline loops: CDR1 SGDLS, CDR2 YYNGEE. Variable domain in full (rest from reference TRBV9 and TRBJ2-1): DSGVTQTPKHLITATGQRVTLRCSPRSGDLSVYWYQQSLDQGLQFLIQYYNGEERAKGNILERFSAQQFPDLHSELNLSSLELGDSALYFCASSATTGTYNEQFFGPGTRLTVL.

On this clone itself: The read terminates 3 residues before the CDR3 end, so the remaining end is supplied by the germline J gene. The chain has TRBV27 and TRBJ1-5, with D hard to call. Germline assignment: CDR1 MNHEY and CDR2 SMNVEV (reference sequence). The germline V and J ends were trimmed by 3 bases and 3 bases, with 6 bases remaining between them. The CDR3 is 13 amino acids. The CDR3 is CASSLSINQPQHF. The CDR3 DNA, read in part, is TGTGCCAGCAGTTTGTCCATCAATCAGCCC.

The CDR3 bases that were read are TGTGCCAGCACAGTCACTAGCTCCTACAATGAG. It is translated as CASTVTSSYNE. The entire CDR3 sequence reads CASTVTSSYNEQFF. The chain couples TRBV2 to TRBJ2-1; D possibly corresponds to TRBD2 (5 bases). The read ends 3 residues before the CDR3 terminus; that terminus is restored from the germline J gene. The CDR3 runs 14 residues. Germline-derived CDR1 and CDR2 are SNHLY and FYNNEI. The V end lost 7 bases, the J end lost 0 bases, and 10 bases lay between the germline ends. Full variable domain (remainder filled in from reference TRBV2 and TRBJ2-1): EPEVTQTPSHQVTQMGQEVILRCVPISNHLYFYWYRQILGQKVEFLVSFYNNEISEKSEIFDDQFSVERPDGSNFTLKIRSTKLEDSAMYFCASTVTSSYNEQFFGPGTRLTVL.

CDR3 DNA, as far as it was read: TGCGCCAGCAGCCAAGCAACAGGACACATGAACACTGAA. Protein product: CASSQATGHMNTE. The whole CDR3 is CASSQATGHMNTEAFF. J is TRBJ1-1 and V is TRBV4-1, with a weak D call TRBD1 (5 bases). The CDR3 end lies 3 residues beyond the end of the read and is filled in from the germline J gene. The CDR3 totals 16 residues. V was pared by 1 base and J by 0 bases, with 12 bases between. In germline, CDR1 is MGHRA, CDR2 YSYEKL.

Points on this clone: The read comes to an end 3 residues before the CDR3 does, leaving the germline J gene to fill in the end. This chain links TRBV7-6 with TRBJ2-2, with D possibly being TRBD1 (6 bases). Germline V gene sequence: CDR1 SGHVS, CDR2 FNYEAQ. V was clipped by 5 bases and J by 4 bases, with 14 bases between them. This CDR3 region has 15 residues. The CDR3 bases that were read are TGTGCCAGCAGCCCCAGGGGTGCGAGCACCGGGGAG. This gives the protein CASSPRGASTGE. The full-length CDR3 reads as CASSPRGASTGELFF.

Note on this clone: The CDR3 end is not reached by the read, which stops 3 residues before it; the germline J gene fills it in. The chain is built from TRBV5-8 and TRBJ1-1; perhaps TRBD1 as D (5 bases). CDR1 is SGHTS and CDR2 is YDEGEE in the germline V gene. The CDR3 loop spans 11 amino acids. The chain's CDR3 is CASSPRGGAFF. The sequenced CDR3 bases are TGTGCCAGCAGCCCACGCGGGGGG.

About this clone itself: Read data end 3 residues before the CDR3 end; the end is taken from the germline J gene. The chain recombines TRBV29-1 with TRBJ1-1; D gene unclear. V was shortened by 1 base and J by 1 base, with 7 bases between the two germline ends. The CDR3 extends over 13 amino acids. The germline CDR1 and CDR2 sequences are SQVTM and ANQGSEA. The CDR3 loop reads CSVEGRANTEAFF. The CDR3 bases that were read are TGCAGCGTTGAAGGGCGGGCGAACACTGAA.